The rows below give T cell receptor beta chains drawn from one sample of a study of CD8+CD57+ T cells in acquired aplastic anemia. MiXCR, applied by TCRdb to the reads, yields one record per CDR3 protein. The table lists tens of thousands of distinct CDR3 sequences, around three quarters of them singletons. The sample was sorted CD4+, CD8+, or CD8+CD57+ T cells (not recorded which) from PBMCs. The receptors here all came from a human donor in good health, serving as a control. Each CDR3 is given with its conserved first and last residue. D genes are given only for firm matches. The size entry is marked missing in some rows and otherwise reads once, few, many or a size class.

TRBJ1-6 | - | - | TRBV11-1 | TGTGCCAGCAGTTTTTTCTTAGACAGTTTCAAATCACCCCTCCACTTT | CASSFFLDSFKSPLHF
TRBJ2-2 | many | - | TRBV11-2 | TGTGCCAGCAGCGTGGACAGCTACACCGGGGAGCTGTTTTTT | CASSVDSYTGELFF
TRBJ2-7 | - | TRBD1 | TRBV24-1 | TGTGCCACCAGCGAGGGGGCCCACGAGCAGTACTTC | CATSEGAHEQYF
TRBJ2-1 | - | TRBD1 | TRBV19 | TGTGCCGCCTCGGGACAGGGGGACAATGAGCAGTTCTTC | CAASGQGDNEQFF
TRBJ2-1 | - | - | TRBV20-1 | TGCAGTGCTAGTCAGGGGGGTTCCTACAATGAGCAGTTCTTC | CSASQGGSYNEQFF
TRBJ2-1 | - | TRBD1 | TRBV10-2 | TGTGCCAGCAGCCCCAGGGGGCCTTACAATGAGCAGTTCTTC | CASSPRGPYNEQFF
TRBJ2-7 | - | - | TRBV11-3 | TGTGCCAGCAGCTTCTACGAGCAGTACTTC | CASSFYEQYF
TRBJ2-1 | few | - | TRBV29-1 | TGCAGCGTTGAAGTGGAAACCTACAATGAGCAGTTCTTC | CSVEVETYNEQFF
TRBJ1-2 | - | - | TRBV24-1 | TGTGCCACCAGCGGAGGGAACTATGGCTACACCTTC | CATSGGNYGYTF
TRBJ2-5 | - | TRBD2 | TRBV19 | TGTGCCAGTAGTATAGCCGGCCCACTAGCGGGGGGGCCTGAGGCCCAGTACTTC | CASSIAGPLAGGPEAQYF
TRBJ2-3 | - | - | TRBV11-2 | TGTGCCAGCAGCATCGATTCAGATACGCAGTATTTT | CASSIDSDTQYF
TRBJ1-2 | few | - | TRBV25-1 | TGTGCCAGCAGCGAGACGGGGGCCGGTCTCTATGGCTACACCTTC | CASSETGAGLYGYTF
TRBJ1-2 | - | - | TRBV10-3 | TGTGCCATCAGTGAGTCGATTGGCTACACCTTC | CAISESIGYTF
TRBJ1-1 | - | TRBD1 | TRBV9 | TGTGCCAGCAGCGTAGAGGGGGCGAGGACTGAAGCTTTCTTT | CASSVEGARTEAFF
TRBJ1-1 | - | TRBD1 | TRBV11-2 | TGTGCCAGCAGCGCCGAGACAGGGGGTCATGGCTTT | CASSAETGGHGF
TRBJ2-7 | medium-sized | TRBD2 | TRBV5-4 | TGTGCCAGCAGCTTGGGGGGGGGCGAGCAGTACTTC | CASSLGGGEQYF
TRBJ1-1 | - | - | TRBV10-3 | TGTGCCATCAGTGAGTCCCAGGATCTGAACACTGAAGCTTTCTTT | CAISESQDLNTEAFF
TRBJ1-6 | - | TRBD1 | TRBV2 | TGTGCCAGCAAAGGGATGGGACAGGTAGACTCACCCCTCCACTTT | CASKGMGQVDSPLHF
TRBJ2-7 | - | - | TRBV7-3 | TGTGCCAGCAGCTTATTGACAAGGGGGACGCACTACGAGCAGTACTTC | CASSLLTRGTHYEQYF
TRBJ2-1 | once | - | TRBV2 | TGTGCCAGCGTTGGCGTATCCTACAATGAGCAGTTCTTC | CASVGVSYNEQFF
TRBJ1-6 | - | TRBD1 | TRBV15 | TGTGCCACCGGACAGGGTGCTTCACCCCTCCACTTT | CATGQGASPLHF
TRBJ2-1 | - | TRBD1 | TRBV7-3 | TGTGCCAGCAGCTACAGGGGGGAGCCATACAATGAGCAGTTCTTC | CASSYRGEPYNEQFF
TRBJ1-1 | - | - | TRBV10-3 | TGTGCCATCAGGGAAGTTGGAACTGAAGCTTTCTTT | CAIREVGTEAFF
TRBJ1-6 | - | - | TRBV15 | TGTGCCACCAGCTCCGGGACAAGGATCTACTTAGGTTCACCCCTCCACTTT | CATSSGTRIYLGSPLHF
TRBJ1-2 | - | - | TRBV25-1 | TGTGCCAGCAGTGAGGGCCCGGTCTATGGCTACACCTTC | CASSEGPVYGYTF
TRBJ2-7 | - | TRBD2 | TRBV20-1 | TGCAGTGCTTCCCGGACTAGCGGGAGCCACGAGCAGTACTTC | CSASRTSGSHEQYF
TRBJ2-6 | - | TRBD1 | TRBV4-3 | TGCGCCAGCAGCCCCGGCGGGACAGGGGGCTCTGGGGCCAACGTCCTGACTTTC | CASSPGGTGGSGANVLTF
TRBJ1-4 | - | - | TRBV10-3 | TGTGCCATCGGGAGGTCGGAGGGTGAAAAACTGTTTTTT | CAIGRSEGEKLFF
TRBJ2-7 | - | TRBD1 | TRBV19 | TGTGCCAGTAAGAGGGGACAGGGGGCGCGCGAGCAGTACTTC | CASKRGQGAREQYF
TRBJ1-1 | - | - | TRBV7-9 | TGTGCCAGCAGCTTAGTGCCGGACACCACTGAAGCTTTCTTT | CASSLVPDTTEAFF
TRBJ1-1 | - | - | TRBV25-1 | TGTGCCAGCACCCTACAAGGGACCGGAACTGAAGCTTTCTTT | CASTLQGTGTEAFF
TRBJ2-5 | - | - | TRBV6-1 | TGTGCCAGCAGTTTAGCGCGACATCAAGAGACCCAGTACTTC | CASSLARHQETQYF
TRBJ1-2 | once | - | TRBV25-1 | TGTGCCGGCAGTGGTCAGACAGAATCCTATGGCTACACCTTC | CAGSGQTESYGYTF
TRBJ2-2 | - | TRBD1 | TRBV4-3 | TGCGCCAGCAGCCAAGGACAGGGAGCCAGCACCGGGGAGCTGTTTTTT | CASSQGQGASTGELFF